These 7 T cell receptor beta chains came from one sample sequenced in a study of T cell responses to AZD1222 COVID-19 vaccine. TCRdb's table, derived via immunoSEQ multiplex PCR, lists solely in-frame clones and lacks some. The sample has tens of thousands of clones, approximately 80% seen once. This specimen was peripheral blood, taken on day 0 of MenACWY control vaccination. The origin of the receptors is an adult in good health.

The rearrangement joins TRBV28 to TRBJ1-1; 11 bases agree with TRBD1. Germline V gene sequence: CDR1 MDHEN, CDR2 SYDVKM. There are 17 residues in the CDR3. V gave up 1 base and J gave up 5 bases; unmatched junction bases: 9. The CDR3 sequence is CASSLLNLGTGGTEAFF. The CDR3 coding sequence is TGTGCCAGCAGTTTATTGAACCTTGGGACAGGGGGGACTGAAGCTTTCTTT. Variable domain in full (rest from reference TRBV28 and TRBJ1-1): DVKVTQSSRYLVKRTGEKVFLECVQDMDHENMFWYRQDPGLGLRLIYFSYDVKMKEKGDIPEGYSVSREKKERFSLILESASTNQTSMYLCASSLLNLGTGGTEAFFGQGTRLTVV.

This rearrangement joins TRBV20-1 to TRBJ1-2; weak D call: TRBD1 (6 bases). This CDR3 comprises 11 residues. V shed 6 bases and J shed 8 bases, with 13 bases lying between them. Germline V CDR1 and CDR2: DFQATT, SNEGSKA (reference sequence). CDR3 bases: TGCAGTGCGCCCAGGGGAGTGGGCTACACCTTC. Translation gives CSAPRGVGYTF.

There are a few counts of this clone. The rearrangement uses TRBV5-4 and TRBJ1-6; possible D gene TRBD1, 6 bases. The CDR3 runs 15 residues. Germline CDR1 reads SGHNT; CDR2 reads YYREEE (reference sequence). Between the trimmed V and J ends, which lost 5 bases and 7 bases, there was a span of 16 bases. The CDR3 DNA sequence: TGTGCCAGCAGTCCTAGCGTAGGACAGAATTCACCCCTCCACTTT. It yields the protein CASSPSVGQNSPLHF.

The V gene is TRBV2, the J gene TRBJ1-5, with 9 bases lining up with TRBD1. The V and J ends lost 6 bases and 7 bases, in that order; junction bases with no gene match: 10. Germline CDR1 is SNHLY and CDR2 is FYNNEI. The CDR3 is made up of 15 amino acids. The CDR3 protein is CASRVRGQGEQPQHF. The CDR3 DNA reads as TGTGCCAGCAGAGTAAGGGGACAGGGCGAGCAGCCCCAGCATTTT.

This clone was recorded once. The genes are TRBV19 and TRBJ2-2, with D possibly called TRBD1 or TRBD2 (5 bases each). This CDR3 comprises 13 residues. V lost 3 bases to trimming and J lost 6 bases, with 8 bases between them. Germline CDR1 LNHDA, CDR2 SQIVND (reference sequence). CDR3: CASSMGVSGELFF. As DNA, the CDR3 is TGTGCCAGTAGTATGGGGGTGTCCGGGGAGCTGTTTTTT. The whole variable domain, remainder taken from reference TRBV19 and TRBJ2-2, is DGGITQSPKYLFRKEGQNVTLSCEQNLNHDAMYWYRQDPGQGLRLIYYSQIVNDFQKGDIAEGYSVSREKKESFPLTVTSAQKNPTAFYLCASSMGVSGELFFGEGSRLTVL.

The count of this clone is one. The chain joins TRBV3-1 (or the pseudogene TRBV3-2) to TRBJ2-1; TRBD2 aligns across 7 bases. This CDR3 has 15 amino acids. V was pared by 3 bases and J by 5 bases, with 7 bases of the junction left unmatched. Looked up from germline, CDR1 is LGHDT and CDR2 is YNNKEL (reference sequence). DNA of the CDR3: TGTGCCAGCAGCCAGATGGCGGGAGCCCACAATGAGCAGTTCTTC. It specifies CASSQMAGAHNEQFF.

The chain combines TRBV28 with TRBJ1-5; 7 bases fit TRBD1. The CDR3 loop spans 14 amino acids. With 5 bases clipped from V and 5 bases from J, the junction kept 6 bases outside the gene matches. CDR1 and CDR2 (germline): MDHEN, SYDVKM. This CDR3 is CASSPDRNDQPQHF. The CDR3 nucleotides are TGTGCCAGCAGTCCGGACAGGAACGATCAGCCCCAGCATTTT. The full variable domain, completed using reference TRBV28 and TRBJ1-5, is DVKVTQSSRYLVKRTGEKVFLECVQDMDHENMFWYRQDPGLGLRLIYFSYDVKMKEKGDIPEGYSVSREKKERFSLILESASTNQTSMYLCASSPDRNDQPQHFGDGTRLSIL.